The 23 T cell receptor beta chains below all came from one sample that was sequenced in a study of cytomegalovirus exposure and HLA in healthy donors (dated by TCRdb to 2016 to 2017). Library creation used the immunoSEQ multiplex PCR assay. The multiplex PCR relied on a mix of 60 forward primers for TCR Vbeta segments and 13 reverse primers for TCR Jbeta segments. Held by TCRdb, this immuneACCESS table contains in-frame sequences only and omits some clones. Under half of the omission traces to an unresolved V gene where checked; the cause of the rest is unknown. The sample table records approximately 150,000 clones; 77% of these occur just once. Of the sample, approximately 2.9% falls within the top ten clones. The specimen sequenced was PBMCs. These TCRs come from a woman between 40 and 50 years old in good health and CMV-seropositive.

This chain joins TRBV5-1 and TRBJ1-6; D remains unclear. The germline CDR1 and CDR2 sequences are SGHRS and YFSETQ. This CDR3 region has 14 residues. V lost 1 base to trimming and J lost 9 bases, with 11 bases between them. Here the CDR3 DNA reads TGCGCCAGCAGCTTGCGAGAGGGAACTTCACCCCTCCACTTT. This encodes CASSLREGTSPLHF.

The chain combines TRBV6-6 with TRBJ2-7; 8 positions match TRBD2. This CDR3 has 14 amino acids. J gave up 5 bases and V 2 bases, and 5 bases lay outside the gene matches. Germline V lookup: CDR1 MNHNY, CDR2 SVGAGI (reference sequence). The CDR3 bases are TGTGCCAGCAGTTACGGACTAGCCGGTCACGAGCAGTACTTC. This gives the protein CASSYGLAGHEQYF.

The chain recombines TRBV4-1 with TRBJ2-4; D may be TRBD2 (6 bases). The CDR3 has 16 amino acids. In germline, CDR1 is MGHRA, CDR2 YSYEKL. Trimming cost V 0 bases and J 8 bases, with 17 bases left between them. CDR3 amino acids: CASSQDRMAGRHIQYF. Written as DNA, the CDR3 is TGCGCCAGCAGCCAAGACCGGATGGCGGGGAGGCACATTCAGTACTTC.

The CDR3 DNA sequence: TGTGCCAGCAGCTTAGCAGTGGACAGGGTAGAGACCCAGTACTTC. Translating it yields CASSLAVDRVETQYF. The chain links TRBV7-2 to TRBJ2-5; 8 bases agree with TRBD1. The CDR3 length is 15 residues. V trimming: 0 bases; J trimming: 4 bases; junction bases outside the gene matches: 4. Per germline, CDR1 SGHTA and CDR2 FQGNSA.

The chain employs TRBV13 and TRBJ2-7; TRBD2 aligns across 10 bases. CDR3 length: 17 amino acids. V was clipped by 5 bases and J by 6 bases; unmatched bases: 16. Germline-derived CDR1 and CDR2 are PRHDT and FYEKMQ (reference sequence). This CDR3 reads CASSQTLSGTSVGEQYF. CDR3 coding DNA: TGTGCCAGCAGCCAAACTTTATCCGGGACTAGCGTTGGCGAGCAGTACTTC.

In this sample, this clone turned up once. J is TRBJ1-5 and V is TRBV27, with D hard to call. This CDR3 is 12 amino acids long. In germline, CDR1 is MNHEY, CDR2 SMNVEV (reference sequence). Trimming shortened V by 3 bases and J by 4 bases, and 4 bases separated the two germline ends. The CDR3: CASSFLNQPQHF. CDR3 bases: TGTGCCAGCAGTTTTCTGAATCAGCCCCAGCATTTT.

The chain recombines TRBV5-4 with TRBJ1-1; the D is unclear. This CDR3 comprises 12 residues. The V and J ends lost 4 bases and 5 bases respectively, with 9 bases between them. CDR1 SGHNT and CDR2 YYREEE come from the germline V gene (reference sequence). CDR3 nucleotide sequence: TGTGCCAGCAGCCCCCTAGTTACTGAAGCTTTCTTT. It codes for CASSPLVTEAFF. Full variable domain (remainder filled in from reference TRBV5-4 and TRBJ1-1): ETGVTQSPTHLIKTRGQQVTLRCSSQSGHNTVSWYQQALGQGPQFIFQYYREEENGRGNFPPRFSGLQFPNYSSELNVNALELDDSALYLCASSPLVTEAFFGQGTRLTVV.

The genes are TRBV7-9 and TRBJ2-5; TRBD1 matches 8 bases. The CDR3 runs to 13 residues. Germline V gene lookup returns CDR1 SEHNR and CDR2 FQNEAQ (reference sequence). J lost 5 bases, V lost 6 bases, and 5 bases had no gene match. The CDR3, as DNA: TGTGCCAGCAGGCTCGGACAGGGCGAGACCCAGTACTTC. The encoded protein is CASRLGQGETQYF.

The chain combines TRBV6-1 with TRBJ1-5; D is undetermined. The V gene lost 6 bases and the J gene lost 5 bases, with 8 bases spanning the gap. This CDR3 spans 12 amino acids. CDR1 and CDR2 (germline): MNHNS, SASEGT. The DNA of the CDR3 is TGTGCCAGCAGGTCCACGGATCAGCCCCAGCATTTT. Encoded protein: CASRSTDQPQHF.

The CDR3 reads CASSIRTPNYGYTF. CDR3 DNA: TGTGCCAGTAGTATACGGACACCCAACTATGGCTACACCTTC. This sequence joins TRBV19 and TRBJ1-2; a weak D match, TRBD1 (5 bases). CDR3 length: 14 amino acids. V lost 2 bases and J 2 bases, leaving 9 bases between the germline ends. Germline V CDR1 and CDR2: LNHDA, SQIVND (reference sequence).

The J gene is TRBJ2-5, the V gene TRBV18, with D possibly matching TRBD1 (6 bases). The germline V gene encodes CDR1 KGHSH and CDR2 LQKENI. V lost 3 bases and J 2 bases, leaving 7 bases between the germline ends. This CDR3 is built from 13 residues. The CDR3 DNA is TGTGCCAGCTCACCGGACAGACAAGAGACCCAGTACTTC. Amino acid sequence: CASSPDRQETQYF.

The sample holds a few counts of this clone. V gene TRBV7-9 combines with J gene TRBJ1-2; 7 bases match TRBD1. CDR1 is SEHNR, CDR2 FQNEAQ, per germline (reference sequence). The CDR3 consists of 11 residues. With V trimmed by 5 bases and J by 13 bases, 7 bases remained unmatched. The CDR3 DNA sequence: TGTGCCAGCAGCAACGACAGGGCGAGCACCTTC. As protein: CASSNDRASTF.

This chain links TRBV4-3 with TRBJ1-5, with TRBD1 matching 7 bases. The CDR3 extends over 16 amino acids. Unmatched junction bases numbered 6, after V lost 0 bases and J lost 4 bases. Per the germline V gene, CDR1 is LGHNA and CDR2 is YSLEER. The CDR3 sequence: CASSQDADRPNQPQHF. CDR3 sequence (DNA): TGCGCCAGCAGCCAAGATGCGGACAGGCCGAATCAGCCCCAGCATTTT.

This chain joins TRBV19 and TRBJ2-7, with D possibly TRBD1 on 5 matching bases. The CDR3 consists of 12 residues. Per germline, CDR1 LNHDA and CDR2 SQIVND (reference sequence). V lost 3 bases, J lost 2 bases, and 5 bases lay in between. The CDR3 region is CASSMDTYEQYF. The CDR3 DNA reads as TGTGCCAGTAGTATGGACACCTACGAGCAGTACTTC.

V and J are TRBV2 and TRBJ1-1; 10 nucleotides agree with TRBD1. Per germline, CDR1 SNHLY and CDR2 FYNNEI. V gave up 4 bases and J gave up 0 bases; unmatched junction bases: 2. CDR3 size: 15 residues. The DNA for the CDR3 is TGTGCCAGCAGTGGACAGGGGGCGATGAACACTGAAGCTTTCTTT. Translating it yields CASSGQGAMNTEAFF.

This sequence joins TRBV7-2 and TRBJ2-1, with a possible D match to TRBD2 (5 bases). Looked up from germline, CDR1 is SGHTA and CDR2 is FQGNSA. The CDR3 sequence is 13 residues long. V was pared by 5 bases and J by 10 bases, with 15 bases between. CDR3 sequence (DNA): TGTGCCAGCAGCCCCGCCCCCCCGGGGGAGCAGTTCTTC. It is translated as CASSPAPPGEQFF.

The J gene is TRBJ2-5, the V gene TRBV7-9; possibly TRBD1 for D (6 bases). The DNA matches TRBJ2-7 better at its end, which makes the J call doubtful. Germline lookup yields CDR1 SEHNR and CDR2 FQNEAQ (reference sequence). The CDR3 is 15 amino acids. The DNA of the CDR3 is TGTGCCAGCAGCCCGGGGACAATTTCATCCTACGAGCAGTACTTC. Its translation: CASSPGTISSYEQYF.

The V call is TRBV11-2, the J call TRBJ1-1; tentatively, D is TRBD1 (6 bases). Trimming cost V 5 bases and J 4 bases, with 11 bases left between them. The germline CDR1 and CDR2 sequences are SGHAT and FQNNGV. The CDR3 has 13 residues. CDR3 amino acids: CASSPQGFTEAFF. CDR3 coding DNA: TGTGCCAGCAGCCCACAGGGATTCACTGAAGCTTTCTTT. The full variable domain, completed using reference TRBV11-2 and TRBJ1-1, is EAGVAQSPRYKIIEKRQSVAFWCNPISGHATLYWYQQILGQGPKLLIQFQNNGVVDDSQLPKDRFSAERLKGVDSTLKIQPAKLEDSAVYLCASSPQGFTEAFFGQGTRLTVV.

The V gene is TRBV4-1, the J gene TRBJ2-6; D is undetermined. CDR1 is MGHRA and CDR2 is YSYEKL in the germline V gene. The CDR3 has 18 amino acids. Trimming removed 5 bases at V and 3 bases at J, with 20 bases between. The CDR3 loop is CASSSSESALVGANVLTF. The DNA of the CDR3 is TGCGCCAGCAGCTCCTCGGAGAGTGCCCTGGTTGGGGCCAACGTCCTGACTTTC.

CDR3 region: CASSWGQILNTEAFF. CDR3 coding DNA: TGTGCCAGCAGCTGGGGGCAGATTTTGAACACTGAAGCTTTCTTT. V gene TRBV5-8 combines with J gene TRBJ1-1; maybe TRBD1 (6 bases). V was pared by 3 bases and J by 0 bases, with 12 bases between. CDR3 length: 15 amino acids. Germline V gives CDR1 SGHTS, CDR2 YDEGEE.

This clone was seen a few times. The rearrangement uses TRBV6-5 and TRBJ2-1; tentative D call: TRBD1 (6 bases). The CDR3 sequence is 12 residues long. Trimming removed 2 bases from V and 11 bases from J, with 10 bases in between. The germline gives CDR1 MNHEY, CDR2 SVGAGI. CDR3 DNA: TGTGCCAGCAGTTACGGGGGCCTCCAGCAGTTCTTC. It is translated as CASSYGGLQQFF.

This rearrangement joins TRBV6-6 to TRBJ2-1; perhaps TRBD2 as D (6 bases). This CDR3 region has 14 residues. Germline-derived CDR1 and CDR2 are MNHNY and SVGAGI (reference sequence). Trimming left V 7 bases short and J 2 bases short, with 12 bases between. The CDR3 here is CASTTPGAYNEQFF. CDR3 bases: TGTGCCAGCACGACGCCGGGGGCCTACAATGAGCAGTTCTTC.

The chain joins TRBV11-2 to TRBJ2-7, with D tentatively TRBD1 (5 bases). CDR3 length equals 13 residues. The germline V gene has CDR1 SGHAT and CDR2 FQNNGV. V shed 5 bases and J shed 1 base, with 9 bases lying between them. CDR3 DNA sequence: TGTGCCAGCAGCCGACAGCTTTCCTACGAGCAGTACTTC. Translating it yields CASSRQLSYEQYF.